These 9 T cell receptor beta chains share one sample of origin, sequenced in a study of cytomegalovirus exposure and HLA in healthy donors (TCRdb year 2017). The library came from the immunoSEQ multiplex PCR assay. TCRdb holds this immuneACCESS table with in-frame rearrangements only. Some clones are missing; in checked studies, unresolved V genes explain under half, and the rest has no known cause. The sample table records just under 150,000 clones; approximately 90% of these occur just once. Of the sample, 4.5% falls within the top ten clones. The source material was PBMCs. Every receptor here comes from a man between 18 and 29 years old in good health and CMV-seropositive.

This chain connects TRBV7-8 to TRBJ1-3, with 8 bases aligning to TRBD1. The V segment lost 9 bases and the J segment 1 base; nucleotides outside the gene matches: 11. The CDR3 covers 16 residues. Germline V lookup: CDR1 SGHVS, CDR2 FQNEAQ. The CDR3 coding sequence is TGTGCCAGTACCGGACAGGGATCACTATCTGGAAACACCATATATTTT. It specifies CASTGQGSLSGNTIYF.

V gene TRBV15 combines with J gene TRBJ1-2, with D unresolved. The length of the CDR3 is 14 residues. In germline, CDR1 is LNHNV, CDR2 YYDKDF (reference sequence). V was pared by 2 bases and J by 1 base, with 8 bases between. CDR3 protein: CATSRQSNNYGYTF. The CDR3, as DNA: TGTGCCACCAGCAGACAGTCAAATAACTATGGCTACACCTTC.

The V gene is TRBV11-1, the J gene TRBJ2-7; D possibly corresponds to TRBD2 (5 bases). The germline gives CDR1 SGHAT, CDR2 FQDESV (reference sequence). V was cut by 6 bases and J by 0 bases, with 9 bases left in between. This CDR3 is 13 amino acids long. CDR3 sequence (DNA): TGTGCCAGCAGTTCTAGCTTCTCCTACGAGCAGTACTTC. Its translation: CASSSSFSYEQYF.

J is TRBJ2-7 and V is TRBV14; 9 nucleotides agree with TRBD1. This CDR3 has 15 amino acids. With 2 bases clipped from V and 5 bases from J, the junction kept 7 bases outside the gene matches. The germline CDR1 and CDR2 sequences are SGHDN and FVKESK. The CDR3 nucleotides read TGTGCCAGCAGCCAAACCGGGACAGGGAAACACGAGCAGTACTTC. Its translation is CASSQTGTGKHEQYF.

The chain links TRBV5-1 to TRBJ2-1, with TRBD1 matching over 7 bases. CDR1 is SGHRS, CDR2 YFSETQ, per germline. The CDR3 loop spans 14 amino acids. Trimming at V came to 0 bases and at J to 7 bases, leaving 4 bases not matched to a gene. Here the CDR3 DNA reads TGCGCCAGCAGCTTGGGCAGGGGGTCGAATGAGCAGTTCTTC. Its translation is CASSLGRGSNEQFF.

This clone appeared once. The chain carries TRBV9 and TRBJ2-7; perhaps TRBD1 as D (7 bases). V was pared by 4 bases and J by 7 bases, with 15 bases between. Germline V gene data show CDR1 as SGDLS and CDR2 as YYNGEE. CDR3 length: 13 amino acids. CDR3 sequence reads: CASSYSGGQEQYF. CDR3 sequence (DNA): TGTGCCAGCAGCTACTCCGGGGGACAGGAGCAGTACTTC.

The rearrangement links TRBV13 to TRBJ1-1; D ambiguous. Germline CDR1 is PRHDT and CDR2 is FYEKMQ (reference sequence). CDR3 length: 14 amino acids. V lost 2 bases, J lost 4 bases, and 11 bases lay in between. In DNA, the CDR3 is TGTGCCAGCAGCTTACTGGGAGAGGGCACTGAAGCTTTCTTT. Its translation is CASSLLGEGTEAFF.

V gene TRBV19 combines with J gene TRBJ1-2; a weak D match, TRBD1 (6 bases). V gave up 3 bases and J gave up 8 bases, with 13 bases separating them. The CDR3 is made up of 13 amino acids. The V gene's germline CDR1 is LNHDA and CDR2 SQIVND (reference sequence). CDR3 in amino acids: CASSMAQGMGYTF. The CDR3 region has the DNA TGTGCCAGTAGTATGGCTCAGGGGATGGGCTACACCTTC.

The chain has TRBV4-1 and TRBJ2-7, with a possible D match to TRBD2 (5 bases). V lost 0 bases and J lost 0, with 15 bases in between. The CDR3 runs to 17 residues. Per germline, CDR1 MGHRA and CDR2 YSYEKL. CDR3 DNA: TGCGCCAGCAGCCAAGATCTTATAAGGACTGCCTCCTACGAGCAGTACTTC. Residues: CASSQDLIRTASYEQYF.